This T cell receptor beta chain was recovered during a study of blood T cell repertoires in COVID-19 (dated by TCRdb to the early 2020s). About the investigation overall: Samples covering the acute and convalescent phases of COVID-19 were provided by collaborators in the United States, Italy and Spain. The material from the prospective study consisted of cDNA or gDNA derived from T cells, B-cell-depleted T cells, or PBMCs. The dataset comprised deeply sampled blood TCRbeta repertoires from subjects exposed to, actively infected with, or recovered from COVID-19. The repertoires were made available in a free public database intended to serve as a resource for research on the immune response to SARS-CoV-2. Samples came from the ongoing ImmuneRACE study (first 160 participants) plus 1,254 subjects from 6 global collaborators. The sample metadata nearly always contained a de-identified subject ID, COVID-19 status, age in years and sex. Where HLA class I and class II types were available, the types were taken from metadata supplied by the sample provider, not from assay-based typing.

What the authors observed across the whole study: Clinical and demographic metadata were provided uncurated, with the amount varying by source and participant.

TCRbeta CDR3 regions were amplified from genomic DNA using the immunoSEQ Assay, a bias-controlled multiplex PCR. Processing in the source paper ran as follows. The number of nucleated cells in each sample was estimated from the amplification of reference gene primers within the assay. Sequence reads were collapsed and filtered to measure the absolute abundance of every unique TCRbeta CDR3 rearrangement. For each sample, productive Simpson clonality was calculated by taking the square root of Simpson's diversity index across productive rearrangements. Here the immuneACCESS table is served through TCRdb, limited to in-frame sequences with V and J called. Missing clones are a known gap in these copies; in checked studies unresolved V genes cover under half, and the rest lacks a known reason. V and J calls plus clone size are reproduced from that table; the DNA served to infer D and trimming. This sample lists 130,000 to 150,000 clones; about 89% were detected once. Of the sample, 10% to 12% falls within the top ten clones.

As regards this clone: The antigen it recognizes is unknown. It has no much larger one-base neighbor in the sample; base qualities were not kept.

Participants in the prospective study were enrolled through a virtual design, were aged about 18 to 100 years, and lived in roughly 24 United States geographic areas. In the prospective study, participants were assigned to cohorts based on the clinical history participants reported in a screening survey and a study questionnaire. ImmuneRACE Cohort 3 recovered participants were defined by two consecutive negative NP/OP PCR tests, healthcare professional clearance, or symptom resolution. Mobile phlebotomists in the prospective study collected whole blood, serum and a nasopharyngeal or oropharyngeal swab from every participant. Over an approximately 2-month period, participants in the prospective study had the option of providing additional blood draws and questionnaires. Prospective study blood samples were shipped either frozen or at room temperature before DNA extraction. The sample taken for sequencing was PBMCs or T cells enriched from blood (not recorded which). This receptor was taken from a man aged 60-69 years who had recovered from COVID-19.

The CDR3 reads as follows: CASPVAGDPQPQHF. Here is the DNA: TGTGCCAGCCCCGTGGCGGGGGACCCTCAGCCCCAGCATTTT. In this chain, TRBV6-4 is recombined with TRBJ1-5; tentative D gene TRBD1, with 5 bases matching. Taken from cysteine to phenylalanine, the CDR3 has 14 residues. The kept DNA is CDR3 alone, 42 bases in frame from the first base. V drops 8 bases and J drops 6 bases, leaving 17 bases in between. Looking up the germline V gene yields CDR1 MRHNA and CDR2 SNTAGT.